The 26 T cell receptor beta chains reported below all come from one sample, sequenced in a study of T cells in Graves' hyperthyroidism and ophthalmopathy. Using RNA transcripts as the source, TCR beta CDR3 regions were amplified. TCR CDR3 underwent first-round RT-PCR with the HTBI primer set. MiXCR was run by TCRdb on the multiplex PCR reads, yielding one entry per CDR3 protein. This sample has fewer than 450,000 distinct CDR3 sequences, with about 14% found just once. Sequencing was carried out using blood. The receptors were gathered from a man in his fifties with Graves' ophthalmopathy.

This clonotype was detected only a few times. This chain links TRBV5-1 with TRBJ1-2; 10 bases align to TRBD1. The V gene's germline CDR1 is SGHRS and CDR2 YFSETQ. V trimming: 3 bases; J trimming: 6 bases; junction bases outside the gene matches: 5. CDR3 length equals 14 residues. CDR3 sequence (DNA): TGCGCCAGCAGCTCCACCGGGACAGGGGATGGCTACACCTTC. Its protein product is CASSSTGTGDGYTF.

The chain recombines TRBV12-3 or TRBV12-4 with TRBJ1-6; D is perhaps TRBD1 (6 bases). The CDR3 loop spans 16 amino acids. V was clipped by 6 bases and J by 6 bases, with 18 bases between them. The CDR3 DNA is TGTGCCAGCAGACCCCGGGCAGGGGCTGGTAATTCACCCCTCCACTTT. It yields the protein CASRPRAGAGNSPLHF.

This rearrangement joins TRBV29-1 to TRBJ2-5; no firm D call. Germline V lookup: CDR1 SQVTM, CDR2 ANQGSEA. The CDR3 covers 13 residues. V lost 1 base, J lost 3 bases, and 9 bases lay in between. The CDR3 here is CSVEVSRKETQYF. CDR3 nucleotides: TGCAGCGTTGAAGTTAGCAGGAAAGAGACCCAGTACTTC.

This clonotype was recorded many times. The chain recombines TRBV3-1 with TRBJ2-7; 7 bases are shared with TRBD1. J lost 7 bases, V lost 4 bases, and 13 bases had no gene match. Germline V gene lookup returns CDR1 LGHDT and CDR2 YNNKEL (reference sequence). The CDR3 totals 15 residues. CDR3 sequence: CASSLRGQTLREQYF. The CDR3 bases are TGTGCCAGCAGCCTCAGGGGACAGACCCTTCGGGAGCAGTACTTC.

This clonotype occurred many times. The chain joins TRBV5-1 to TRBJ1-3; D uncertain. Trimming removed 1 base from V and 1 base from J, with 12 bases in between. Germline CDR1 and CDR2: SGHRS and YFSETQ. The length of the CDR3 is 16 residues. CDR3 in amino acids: CASSLTQSTSGNTIYF. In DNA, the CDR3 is TGCGCCAGCAGCTTGACACAATCTACATCTGGAAACACCATATATTTT.

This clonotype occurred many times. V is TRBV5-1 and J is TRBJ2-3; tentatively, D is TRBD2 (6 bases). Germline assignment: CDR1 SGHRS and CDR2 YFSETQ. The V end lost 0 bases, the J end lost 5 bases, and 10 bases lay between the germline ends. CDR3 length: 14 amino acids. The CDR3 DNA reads TGCGCCAGCAGCTTGGAGGGAGGAGGAGATACGCAGTATTTT. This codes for CASSLEGGGDTQYF.

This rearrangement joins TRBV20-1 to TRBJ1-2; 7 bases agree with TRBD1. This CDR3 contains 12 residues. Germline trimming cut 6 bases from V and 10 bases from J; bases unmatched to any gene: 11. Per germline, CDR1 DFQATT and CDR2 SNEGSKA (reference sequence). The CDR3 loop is CSARTGQRVYTF. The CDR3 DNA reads TGCAGTGCGAGGACGGGACAGCGGGTCTACACCTTC.

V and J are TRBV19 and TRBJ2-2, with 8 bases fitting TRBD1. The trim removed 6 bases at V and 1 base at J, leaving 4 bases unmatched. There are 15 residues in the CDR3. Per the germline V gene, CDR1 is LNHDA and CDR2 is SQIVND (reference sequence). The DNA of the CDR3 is TGTGCCAGTAGACCACAGGGGGTGAACACCGGGGAGCTGTTTTTT. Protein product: CASRPQGVNTGELFF.

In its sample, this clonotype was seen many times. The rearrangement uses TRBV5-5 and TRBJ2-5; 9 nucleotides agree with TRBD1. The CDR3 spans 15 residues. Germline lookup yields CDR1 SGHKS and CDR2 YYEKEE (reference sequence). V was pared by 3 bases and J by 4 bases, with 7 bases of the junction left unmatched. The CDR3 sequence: CASSSRDRVRETQYF. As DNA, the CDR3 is TGTGCCAGCAGCTCGAGGGACAGGGTTAGAGAGACCCAGTACTTC. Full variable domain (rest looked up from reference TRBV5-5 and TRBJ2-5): DAGVTQSPTHLIKTRGQQVTLRCSPISGHKSVSWYQQVLGQGPQFIFQYYEKEERGRGNFPDRFSARQFPNYSSELNVNALLLGDSALYLCASSSRDRVRETQYFGPGTRLLVL.

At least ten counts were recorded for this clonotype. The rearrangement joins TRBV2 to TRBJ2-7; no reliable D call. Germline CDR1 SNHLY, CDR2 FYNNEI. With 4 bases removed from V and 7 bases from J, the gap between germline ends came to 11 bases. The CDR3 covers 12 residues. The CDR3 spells CASSALDAEQYF. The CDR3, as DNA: TGTGCCAGCAGTGCTTTAGATGCGGAGCAGTACTTC.

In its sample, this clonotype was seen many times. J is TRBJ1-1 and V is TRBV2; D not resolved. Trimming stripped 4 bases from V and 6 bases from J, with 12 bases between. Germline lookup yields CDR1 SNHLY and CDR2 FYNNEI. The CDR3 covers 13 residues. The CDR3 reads CASSGWEVSEAFF. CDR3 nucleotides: TGTGCCAGCAGTGGGTGGGAAGTGTCTGAAGCTTTCTTT.

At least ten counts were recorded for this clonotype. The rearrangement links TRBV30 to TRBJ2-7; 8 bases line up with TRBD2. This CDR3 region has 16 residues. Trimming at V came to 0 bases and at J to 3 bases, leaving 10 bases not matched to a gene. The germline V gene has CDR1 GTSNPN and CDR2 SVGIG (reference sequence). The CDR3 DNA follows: TGTGCCTGGAGTGTACGTCTTGTAGCGGGGATCTACGAGCAGTACTTC. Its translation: CAWSVRLVAGIYEQYF.

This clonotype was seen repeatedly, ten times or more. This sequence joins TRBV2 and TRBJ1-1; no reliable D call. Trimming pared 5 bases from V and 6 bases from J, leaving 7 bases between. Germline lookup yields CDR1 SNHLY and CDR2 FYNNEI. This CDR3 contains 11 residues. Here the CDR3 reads CASSPDSEAFF. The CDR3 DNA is TGTGCCAGCAGTCCCGATTCTGAAGCTTTCTTT.

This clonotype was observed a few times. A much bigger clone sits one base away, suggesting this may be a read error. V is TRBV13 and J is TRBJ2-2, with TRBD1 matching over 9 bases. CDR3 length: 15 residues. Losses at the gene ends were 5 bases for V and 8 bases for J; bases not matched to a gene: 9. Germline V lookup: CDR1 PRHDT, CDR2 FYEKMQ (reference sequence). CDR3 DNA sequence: TGTGCCAGCAGCCAAAGACAGGGGGTGTCGGGGGAGCTGTTTTTT. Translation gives CASSQRQGVSGELFF.

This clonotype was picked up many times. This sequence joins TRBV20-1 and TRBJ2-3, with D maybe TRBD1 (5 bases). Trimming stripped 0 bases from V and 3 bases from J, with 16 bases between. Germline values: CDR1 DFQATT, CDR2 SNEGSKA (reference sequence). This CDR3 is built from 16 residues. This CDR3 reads CSARDRAGLETDTQYF. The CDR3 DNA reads TGCAGTGCTAGAGATCGGGCAGGGTTAGAGACAGATACGCAGTATTTT.

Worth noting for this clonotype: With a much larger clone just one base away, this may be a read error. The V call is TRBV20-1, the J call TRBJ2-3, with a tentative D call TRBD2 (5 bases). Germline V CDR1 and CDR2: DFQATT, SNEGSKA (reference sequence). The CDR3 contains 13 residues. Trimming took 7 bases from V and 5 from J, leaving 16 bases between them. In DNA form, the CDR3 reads TGCAGTGATAGTTCCGGACTGATAGATACGCAGTATTTT. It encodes CSDSSGLIDTQYF.

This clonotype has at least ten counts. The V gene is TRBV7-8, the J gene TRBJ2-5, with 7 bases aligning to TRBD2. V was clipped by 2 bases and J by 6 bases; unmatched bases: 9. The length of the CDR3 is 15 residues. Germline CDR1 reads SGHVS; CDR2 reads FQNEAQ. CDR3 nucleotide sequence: TGTGCCAGCAGCTTAAAGTTGGGGGAGGGGAAGACCCAGTACTTC. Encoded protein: CASSLKLGEGKTQYF.

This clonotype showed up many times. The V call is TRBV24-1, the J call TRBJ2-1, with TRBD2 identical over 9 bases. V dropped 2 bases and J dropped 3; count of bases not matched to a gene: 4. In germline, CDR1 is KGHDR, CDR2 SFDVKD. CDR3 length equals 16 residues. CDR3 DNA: TGTGCCACCAGTGATTCCGGACTAGCGAACTACAATGAGCAGTTCTTC. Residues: CATSDSGLANYNEQFF.

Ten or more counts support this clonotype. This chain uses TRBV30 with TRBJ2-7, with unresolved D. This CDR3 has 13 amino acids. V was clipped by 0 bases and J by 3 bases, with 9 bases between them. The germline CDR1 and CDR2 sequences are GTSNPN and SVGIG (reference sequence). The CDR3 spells CAWSVEADYEQYF. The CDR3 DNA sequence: TGTGCCTGGAGTGTAGAGGCCGACTACGAGCAGTACTTC.

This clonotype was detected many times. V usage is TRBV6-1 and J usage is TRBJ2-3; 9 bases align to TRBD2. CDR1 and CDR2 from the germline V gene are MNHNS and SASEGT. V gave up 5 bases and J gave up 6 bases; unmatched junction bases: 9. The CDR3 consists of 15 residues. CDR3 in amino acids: CASSTASGARDTQYF. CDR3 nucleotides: TGTGCCAGCAGTACGGCTAGCGGGGCGAGGGATACGCAGTATTTT.

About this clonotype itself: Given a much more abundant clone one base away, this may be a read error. The CDR3 sequence is CAWMGRGRDNYGYTF. Written as DNA, the CDR3 is TGTGCCTGGATGGGTCGGGGCAGAGATAACTATGGCTACACCTTC. The genes are TRBV30 and TRBJ1-2, with D possibly matching TRBD1 (5 bases). CDR3 length: 15 amino acids. Germline V gene lookup returns CDR1 GTSNPN and CDR2 SVGIG (reference sequence). The V and J ends lost 4 bases and 1 base respectively, with 16 bases between them.

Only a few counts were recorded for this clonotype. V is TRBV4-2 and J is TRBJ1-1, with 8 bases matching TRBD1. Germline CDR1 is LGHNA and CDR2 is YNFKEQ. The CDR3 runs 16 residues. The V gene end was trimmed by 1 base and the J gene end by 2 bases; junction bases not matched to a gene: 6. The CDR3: CASSQVGAGGNTEAFF. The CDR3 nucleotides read TGTGCCAGCAGCCAAGTCGGGGCAGGGGGCAACACTGAAGCTTTCTTT.

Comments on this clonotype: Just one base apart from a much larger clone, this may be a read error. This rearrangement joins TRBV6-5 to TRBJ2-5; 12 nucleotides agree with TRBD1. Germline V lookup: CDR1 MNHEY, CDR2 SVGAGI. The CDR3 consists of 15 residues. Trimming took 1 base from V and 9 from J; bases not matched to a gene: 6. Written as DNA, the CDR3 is TGTGCCAGCAGTTACTGGGGACAGGGGGCTGAGGCCCAGTACTTC. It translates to CASSYWGQGAEAQYF.

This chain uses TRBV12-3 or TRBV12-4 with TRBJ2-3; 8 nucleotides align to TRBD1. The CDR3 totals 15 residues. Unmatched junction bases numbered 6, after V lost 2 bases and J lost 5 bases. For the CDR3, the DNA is TGTGCCAGCAGTTTATGGCAGGGGGCCGGAGATACGCAGTATTTT. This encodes CASSLWQGAGDTQYF.

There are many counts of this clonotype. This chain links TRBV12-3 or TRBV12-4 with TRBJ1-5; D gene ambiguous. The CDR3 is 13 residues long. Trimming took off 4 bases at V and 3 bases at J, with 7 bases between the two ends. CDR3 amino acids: CASSSSNNQPQHF. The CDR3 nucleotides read TGTGCCAGCAGTTCCAGCAACAATCAGCCCCAGCATTTT.

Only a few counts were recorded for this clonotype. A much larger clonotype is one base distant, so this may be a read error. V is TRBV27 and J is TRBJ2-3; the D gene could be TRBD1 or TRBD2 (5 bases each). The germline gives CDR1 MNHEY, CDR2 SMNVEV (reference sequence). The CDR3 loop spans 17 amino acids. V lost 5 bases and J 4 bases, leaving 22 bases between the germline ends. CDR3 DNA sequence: TGTGCCAGCAGTGACCGGGCCGGGGCCTTTGGAGCAGATACGCAGTATTTT. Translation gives CASSDRAGAFGADTQYF.